This TCR beta chain was sequenced for a study of T cell repertoires in aging, cancer and after chemotherapy. A mixed TRB-A/B primer pool amplified rearranged TRB by multiplex touch-down PCR. Using its own MiXCR run on the multiplex PCR reads, TCRdb lists one record per CDR3 protein. In the table there are thousands of distinct CDR3 sequences, around 21% of which are singletons. The CDR3 sequence is 20 residues long. V lost 4 bases and J lost 0; bases outside the gene matches: 10. Per germline, CDR1 LGHNA and CDR2 YSLEER. Amplification of TCR beta used genomic DNA extracted from peripheral blood. This chain links TRBV4-3 with TRBJ2-1; 15 positions match TRBD2. The clonotype comes from a human donor in good health. The donor label of this sample is uncertain. Sequencing input: blood. This chain's CDR3 is CASSPGLAGGQSGSYNEQFF. The CDR3 DNA reads TGCGCCAGCAGCCCGGGACTAGCGGGAGGCCAATCCGGCTCCTACAATGAGCAGTTCTTC.